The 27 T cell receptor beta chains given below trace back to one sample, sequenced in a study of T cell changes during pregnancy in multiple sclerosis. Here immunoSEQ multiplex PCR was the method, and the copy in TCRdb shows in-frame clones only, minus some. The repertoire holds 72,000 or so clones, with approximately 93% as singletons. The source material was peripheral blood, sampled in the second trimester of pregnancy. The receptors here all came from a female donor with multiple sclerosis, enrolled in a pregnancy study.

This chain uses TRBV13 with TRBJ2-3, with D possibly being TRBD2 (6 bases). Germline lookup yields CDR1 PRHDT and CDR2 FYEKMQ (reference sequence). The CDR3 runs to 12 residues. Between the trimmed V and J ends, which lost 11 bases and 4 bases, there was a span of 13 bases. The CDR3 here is CASSGGADTQYF. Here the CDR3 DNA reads TGTGCCTCGAGCGGAGGGGCAGATACGCAGTATTTT.

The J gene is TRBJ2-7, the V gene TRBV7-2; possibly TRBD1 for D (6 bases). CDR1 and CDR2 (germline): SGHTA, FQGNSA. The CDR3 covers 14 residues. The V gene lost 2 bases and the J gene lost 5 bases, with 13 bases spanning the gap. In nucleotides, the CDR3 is TGTGCCAGCAGCTTACTAGGGGGTCAAGACGAGCAGTACTTC. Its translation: CASSLLGGQDEQYF.

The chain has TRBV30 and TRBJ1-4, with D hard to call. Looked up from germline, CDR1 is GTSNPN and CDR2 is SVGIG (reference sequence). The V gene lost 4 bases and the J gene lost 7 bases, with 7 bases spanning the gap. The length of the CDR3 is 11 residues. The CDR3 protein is CAWKQAEKLFF. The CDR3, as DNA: TGTGCCTGGAAGCAGGCTGAAAAACTGTTTTTT.

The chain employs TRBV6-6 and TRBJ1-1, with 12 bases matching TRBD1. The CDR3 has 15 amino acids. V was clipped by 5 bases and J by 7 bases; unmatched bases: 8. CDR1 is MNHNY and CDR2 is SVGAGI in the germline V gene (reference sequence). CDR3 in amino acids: CASSLGQGAVVEAFF. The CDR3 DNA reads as TGTGCCAGCAGTCTGGGACAGGGGGCCGTAGTTGAAGCTTTCTTT.

CDR3 amino acids: CASSSHQRTGDGYTF. The CDR3 DNA reads as TGCGCCAGCAGCTCCCACCAAAGGACAGGGGATGGCTACACCTTC. The chain has TRBV5-1 and TRBJ1-2, with 9 nucleotides matching TRBD1. CDR3 length: 15 amino acids. Per the germline V gene, CDR1 is SGHRS and CDR2 is YFSETQ. Trimming at V came to 3 bases and at J to 6 bases, leaving 9 bases not matched to a gene.

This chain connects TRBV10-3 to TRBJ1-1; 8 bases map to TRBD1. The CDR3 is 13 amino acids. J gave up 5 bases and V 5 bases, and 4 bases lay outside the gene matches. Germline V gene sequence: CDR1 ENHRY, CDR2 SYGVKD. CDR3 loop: CAISPGQETEAFF. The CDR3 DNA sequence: TGTGCCATCAGTCCGGGACAGGAGACTGAAGCTTTCTTT.

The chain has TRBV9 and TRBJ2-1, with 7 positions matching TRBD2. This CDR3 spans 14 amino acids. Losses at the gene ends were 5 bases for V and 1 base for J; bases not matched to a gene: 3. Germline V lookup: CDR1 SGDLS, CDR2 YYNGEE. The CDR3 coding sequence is TGTGCCAGCAGTGGGGAGGGGTCCTACAATGAGCAGTTCTTC. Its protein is CASSGEGSYNEQFF.

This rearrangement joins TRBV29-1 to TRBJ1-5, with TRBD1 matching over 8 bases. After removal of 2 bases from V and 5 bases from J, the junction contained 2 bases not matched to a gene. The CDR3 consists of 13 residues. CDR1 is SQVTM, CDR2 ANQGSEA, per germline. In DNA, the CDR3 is TGCAGCGTTGAAACAGGGGGGGATCAGCCCCAGCATTTT. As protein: CSVETGGDQPQHF.

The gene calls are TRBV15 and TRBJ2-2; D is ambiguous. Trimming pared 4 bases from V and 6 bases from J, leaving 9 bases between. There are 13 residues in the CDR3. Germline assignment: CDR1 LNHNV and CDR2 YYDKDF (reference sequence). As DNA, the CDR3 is TGTGCCACCAGCATCCTGGCATCCGGGGAGCTGTTTTTT. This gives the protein CATSILASGELFF.

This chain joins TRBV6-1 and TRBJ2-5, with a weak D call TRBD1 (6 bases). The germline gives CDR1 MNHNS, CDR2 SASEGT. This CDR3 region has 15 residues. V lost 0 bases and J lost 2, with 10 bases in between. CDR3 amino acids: CASSEAMGAQETQYF. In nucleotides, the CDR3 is TGTGCCAGCAGTGAAGCGATGGGGGCGCAAGAGACCCAGTACTTC.

The CDR3 loop reads CAWGLQGWTEAFF. DNA of the CDR3: TGTGCCTGGGGCCTACAGGGTTGGACTGAAGCTTTCTTT. This rearrangement joins TRBV30 to TRBJ1-1, with D tentatively TRBD1 (6 bases). Trimming cost V 5 bases and J 5 bases, with 15 bases left between them. Germline V gene data show CDR1 as GTSNPN and CDR2 as SVGIG (reference sequence). The CDR3 is 13 residues long.

CDR3 sequence reads: CASSALDRDNSPLHF. CDR3 DNA: TGTGCCAGCAGTGCCCTCGACAGGGATAATTCACCCCTCCACTTT. J is TRBJ1-6 and V is TRBV11-1; TRBD1 matches 7 bases. Germline V gene sequence: CDR1 SGHAT, CDR2 FQDESV (reference sequence). With V trimmed by 6 bases and J by 5 bases, 7 bases remained unmatched. This CDR3 spans 15 amino acids.

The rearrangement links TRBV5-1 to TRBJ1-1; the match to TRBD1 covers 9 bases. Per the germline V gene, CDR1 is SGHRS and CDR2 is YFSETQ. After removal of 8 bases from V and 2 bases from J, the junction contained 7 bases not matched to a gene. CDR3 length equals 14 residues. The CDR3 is CARPIQGANTEAFF. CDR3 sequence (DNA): TGCGCCAGGCCGATACAGGGGGCTAACACTGAAGCTTTCTTT.

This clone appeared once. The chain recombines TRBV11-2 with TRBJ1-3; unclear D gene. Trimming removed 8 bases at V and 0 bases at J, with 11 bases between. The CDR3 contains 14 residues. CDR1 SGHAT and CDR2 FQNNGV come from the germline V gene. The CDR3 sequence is CASRPTGSGNTIYF. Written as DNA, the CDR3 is TGTGCCAGCCGTCCAACGGGCTCTGGAAACACCATATATTTT.

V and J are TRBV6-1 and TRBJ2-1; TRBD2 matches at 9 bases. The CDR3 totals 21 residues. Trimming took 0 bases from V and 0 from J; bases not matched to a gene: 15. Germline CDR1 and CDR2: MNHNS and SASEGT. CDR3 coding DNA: TGTGCCAGCAGTGAAGCATGGTCTAGCGGGGCTTTAGGGTTCTCCTACAATGAGCAGTTCTTC. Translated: CASSEAWSSGALGFSYNEQFF.

In nucleotides, the CDR3 is TGCAGCGTTGTGAGGGGGCAATTCGACGAGCAGTACTTC. Translating gives CSVVRGQFDEQYF. The genes are TRBV29-1 and TRBJ2-7, with 7 bases identical to TRBD1. The CDR3 covers 13 residues. Trimming took 4 bases from V and 5 from J; bases not matched to a gene: 8. In germline, CDR1 is SQVTM, CDR2 ANQGSEA.

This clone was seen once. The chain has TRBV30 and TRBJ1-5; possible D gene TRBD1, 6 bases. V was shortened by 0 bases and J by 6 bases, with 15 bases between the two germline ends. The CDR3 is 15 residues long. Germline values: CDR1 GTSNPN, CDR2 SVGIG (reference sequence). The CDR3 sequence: CAWSVTRRRGQPQHF. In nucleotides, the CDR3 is TGTGCCTGGAGTGTAACGCGTCGCAGGGGTCAGCCCCAGCATTTT.

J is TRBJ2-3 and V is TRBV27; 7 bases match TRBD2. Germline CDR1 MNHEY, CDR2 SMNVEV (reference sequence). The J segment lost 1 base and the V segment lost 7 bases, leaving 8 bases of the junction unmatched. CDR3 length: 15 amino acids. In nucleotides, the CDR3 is TGTGCCAGCATCGGGAGGTGGGGCGGCACAGATACGCAGTATTTT. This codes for CASIGRWGGTDTQYF.

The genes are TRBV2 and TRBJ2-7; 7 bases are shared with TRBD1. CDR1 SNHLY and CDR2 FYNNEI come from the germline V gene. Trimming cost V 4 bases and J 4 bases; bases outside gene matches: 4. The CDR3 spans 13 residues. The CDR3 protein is CASSGQGGYEQYF. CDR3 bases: TGTGCCAGCAGTGGACAGGGTGGGTACGAGCAGTACTTC. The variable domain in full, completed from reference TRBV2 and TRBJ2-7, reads EPEVTQTPSHQVTQMGQEVILRCVPISNHLYFYWYRQILGQKVEFLVSFYNNEISEKSEIFDDQFSVERPDGSNFTLKIRSTKLEDSAMYFCASSGQGGYEQYFGPGTRLTVT.

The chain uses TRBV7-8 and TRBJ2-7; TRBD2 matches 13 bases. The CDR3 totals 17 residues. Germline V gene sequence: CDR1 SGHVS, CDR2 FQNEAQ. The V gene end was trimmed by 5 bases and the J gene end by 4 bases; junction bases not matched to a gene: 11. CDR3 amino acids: CASSTGLAGALDYEQYF. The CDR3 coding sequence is TGTGCCAGCAGCACTGGACTAGCGGGGGCCCTCGATTACGAGCAGTACTTC.

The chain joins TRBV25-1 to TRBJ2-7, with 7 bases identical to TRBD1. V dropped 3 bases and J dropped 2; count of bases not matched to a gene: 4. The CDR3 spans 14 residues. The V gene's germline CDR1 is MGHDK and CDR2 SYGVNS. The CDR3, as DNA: TGTGCCAGCAGTGACTGGACAGGTACCTACGAGCAGTACTTC. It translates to CASSDWTGTYEQYF.

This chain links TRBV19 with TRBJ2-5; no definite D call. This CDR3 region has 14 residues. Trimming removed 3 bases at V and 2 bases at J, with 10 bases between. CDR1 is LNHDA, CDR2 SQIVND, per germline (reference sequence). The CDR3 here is CASSMAQPQETQYF. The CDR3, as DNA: TGTGCCAGTAGTATGGCACAGCCACAAGAGACCCAGTACTTC.

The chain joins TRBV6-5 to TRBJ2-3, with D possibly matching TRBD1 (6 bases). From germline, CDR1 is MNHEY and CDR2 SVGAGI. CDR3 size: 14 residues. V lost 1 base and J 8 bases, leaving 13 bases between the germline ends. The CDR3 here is CASSYFTGSPTQYF. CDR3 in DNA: TGTGCCAGCAGTTACTTTACAGGGTCTCCTACGCAGTATTTT.

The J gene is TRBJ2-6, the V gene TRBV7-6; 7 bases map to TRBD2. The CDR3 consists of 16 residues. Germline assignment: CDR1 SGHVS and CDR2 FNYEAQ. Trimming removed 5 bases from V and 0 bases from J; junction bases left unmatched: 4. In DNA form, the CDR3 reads TGTGCCAGCAGCGGGCGGGGGAGCTCTGGGGCCAACGTCCTGACTTTC. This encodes CASSGRGSSGANVLTF.

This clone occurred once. CDR3 coding DNA: TGTGCCAGCAGTTTATTAGGCGGCACCCTGAGGTATGGCTACACCTTC. Its protein product is CASSLLGGTLRYGYTF. V gene TRBV27 combines with J gene TRBJ1-2; D gene uncertain. The V end was cut by 1 base, the J end by 5 bases, with 17 bases between. The CDR3 spans 16 residues. CDR1 and CDR2 from the germline V gene are MNHEY and SMNVEV (reference sequence).

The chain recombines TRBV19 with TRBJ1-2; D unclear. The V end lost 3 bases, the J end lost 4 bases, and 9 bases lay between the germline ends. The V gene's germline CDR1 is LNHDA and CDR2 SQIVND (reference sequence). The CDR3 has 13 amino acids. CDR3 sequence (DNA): TGTGCCAGTAGTATTGAGGGATCCTATGGCTACACCTTC. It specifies CASSIEGSYGYTF.

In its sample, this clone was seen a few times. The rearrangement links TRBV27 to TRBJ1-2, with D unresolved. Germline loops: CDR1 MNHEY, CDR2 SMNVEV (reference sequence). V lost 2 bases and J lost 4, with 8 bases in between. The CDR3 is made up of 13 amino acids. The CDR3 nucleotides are TGTGCCAGCAGTTTACGGCGGGGCTATGGCTACACCTTC. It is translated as CASSLRRGYGYTF.